What follows is one TCR beta chain and its context. Per the authors' pipeline: Reference gene primer amplification gave nucleated cell count estimates. Generated by immunoSEQ multiplex PCR, the TCRdb table keeps only in-frame clones and is missing some. That table is the source of V, J and clone size, and D and trimming were worked out from the DNA. The sample yields about 480,000 clones, about 91% seen once. Seattle's enrolled individuals joined amid active infection and were then monitored longitudinally. Germline V gives CDR1 SGHTA, CDR2 FQGNSA. The CDR3 covers 13 residues. V was shortened by 1 base and J by 5 bases, with 8 bases between the two germline ends. The data stem from a study of blood T cell repertoires in COVID-19. The overall study: From the United States, Italy and Spain came samples of acute and convalescent COVID-19. Sample material is recorded as cDNA or gDNA derived from T cells, B-cell-depleted T cells, or PBMCs.

The TCR sequence derives from a woman aged 50 to 60 with COVID-19, enrolled during active disease. The chain employs TRBV7-2 and TRBJ1-2, with D unclear. Sequencing was done on a sample of peripheral blood. The CDR3 region is CASSLGPPYGYTF. CDR3 bases: TGTGCCAGCAGCTTAGGTCCCCCGTATGGCTACACCTTC.